Below, 9 T cell receptor beta chains from the same sample are listed, as sequenced in a study of regulatory T cells in long-lasting Graves disease (dated by TCRdb to 2020 to 2022). The time point label of this sample denotes: newly diagnosed GD, antithyroid drugs for less than 3 months. For both TCR sequencing and RNA sequencing, RNA was extracted from PBMCs using TRIzol. The library relied on multiplex PCR. The instrument given in TCRdb is Illumina HiSeq 4000. iRepertoire HTBI primers and Arm-PCR amplification of CDR3 regions were used to construct TCR beta libraries. Through fastp at Q25 and MiXCR, TCRdb rebuilt clones from the public reads, retaining in-frame beta chains. CDR3 protein duplicates are merged, each entry listing the most common genes and DNA. A total of more than 300,000 distinct CDR3 sequences appear in this sample, about 12% of them only once. Under 20% of the sample goes to the ten largest clones.

The same sample was also used in a study of T cells in Graves' hyperthyroidism and ophthalmopathy.

The material was peripheral blood mononuclear cells (PBMCs), obtained at new diagnosis, from a patient treated with antithyroid drugs. Every receptor here comes from a woman aged 18-29 years with Graves disease. Donor details come from another sample of the same person, matched by shared clones.

The table lists this clonotype with many counts. The chain combines TRBV6-2 or TRBV6-3 with TRBJ2-7; D perhaps matches TRBD1 (6 bases). Per germline, CDR1 MNHEY and CDR2 SVGEGT. Trimming took off 5 bases at V and 4 bases at J, with 15 bases between the two ends. The CDR3 is 14 residues long. The CDR3 DNA is TGTGCCAGCAGTGGAGCAGGGGAGAGGTACGAGCAGTACTTC. It codes for CASSGAGERYEQYF.

This clonotype was detected many times. This CDR3 is CASSFGALNTYEQYF. The CDR3 bases are TGTGCCAGCAGTTTCGGGGCACTCAACACCTACGAGCAGTACTTC. This chain uses TRBV12-3 or TRBV12-4 with TRBJ2-7, with D possibly being TRBD1 or TRBD2 (5 bases each). V lost 3 bases and J 2 bases, leaving 14 bases between the germline ends. This CDR3 spans 15 amino acids.

The rearrangement uses TRBV7-9 and TRBJ2-1; a possible D gene is TRBD2 (6 bases). The tail of the sequence fits TRBJ2-5 better, so the J call may be wrong. Germline V gene lookup returns CDR1 SEHNR and CDR2 FQNEAQ (reference sequence). This CDR3 has 14 residues. The CDR3 DNA reads TGTGCCAGCAGCCGCTGGGGGGTTGCGGAGACCCAGTACTTC. It is translated as CASSRWGVAETQYF.

In its sample, this clonotype was seen many times. The chain is built from TRBV2 and TRBJ1-1; 7 bases match TRBD1. V lost 5 bases to trimming and J lost 0 bases; unmatched junction nucleotides: 15. The CDR3 consists of 18 residues. CDR1 SNHLY and CDR2 FYNNEI come from the germline V gene. CDR3 amino acids: CASSWATEGARLNTEAFF. The CDR3 region has the DNA TGTGCCAGCAGTTGGGCCACAGAGGGGGCGCGCCTGAACACTGAAGCTTTCTTT. The variable domain in full, with the rest retrieved from reference TRBV2 and TRBJ1-1, is EPEVTQTPSHQVTQMGQEVILRCVPISNHLYFYWYRQILGQKVEFLVSFYNNEISEKSEIFDDQFSVERPDGSNFTLKIRSTKLEDSAMYFCASSWATEGARLNTEAFFGQGTRLTVV.

There are a few counts of this clonotype. V gene TRBV5-6 combines with J gene TRBJ2-2; D unresolved. The germline CDR1 and CDR2 sequences are SGHDT and YYEEEE. V dropped 0 bases and J dropped 4 bases, with 10 bases sitting between them. The CDR3 covers 15 residues. CDR3 protein: CASSLAGRITGELFF. As DNA, the CDR3 is TGTGCCAGCAGCTTGGCTGGACGGATCACCGGGGAGCTGTTTTTT.

This clonotype has more than one count but fewer than ten. This chain joins TRBV10-3 and TRBJ1-6; D is unresolved. Germline-derived CDR1 and CDR2 are ENHRY and SYGVKD. The V gene lost 0 bases and the J gene lost 2 bases, with 8 bases spanning the gap. The CDR3 loop spans 16 amino acids. CDR3 protein: CAISESIQAYNSPLHF. Here the CDR3 DNA reads TGTGCCATCAGTGAGTCGATCCAAGCCTATAATTCACCCCTCCACTTT.

This clonotype was observed many times. The J gene is TRBJ2-4, the V gene TRBV7-2; D unresolved. This CDR3 has 18 residues. The V gene lost 4 bases and the J gene lost 1 base, with 20 bases spanning the gap. Germline V CDR1 and CDR2: SGHTA, FQGNSA. DNA of the CDR3: TGTGCCAGCAGCTCCCCATTAATACTTACCAGGGCCAAAAACATTCAGTACTTC. Translating gives CASSSPLILTRAKNIQYF. The complete variable domain, with remaining parts taken from reference TRBV7-2 and TRBJ2-4, reads GAGVSQSPSNKVTEKGKDVELRCDPISGHTALYWYRQSLGQGLEFLIYFQGNSAPDKSGLPSDRFSAERTGGSVSTLTIQRTQQEDSAVYLCASSSPLILTRAKNIQYFGAGTRLSVL.

This clonotype showed up many times. The CDR3 loop reads CAINDRVGETQYF. The CDR3 bases are TGTGCCATCAACGACAGGGTCGGGGAGACCCAGTACTTC. The chain carries TRBV10-3 and TRBJ2-5; 7 nucleotides match TRBD1. Trimming at V came to 7 bases and at J to 5 bases, leaving 7 bases not matched to a gene. CDR3 length equals 13 residues. Per germline, CDR1 ENHRY and CDR2 SYGVKD.

The V call is TRBV6-1, the J call TRBJ2-7; 10 positions agree with TRBD2. The CDR3 runs 15 residues. Per germline, CDR1 MNHNS and CDR2 SASEGT. V shed 5 bases, J shed 6 bases, and the junction held 10 bases outside the gene matches. In DNA form, the CDR3 reads TGTGCCAGCAGTACAACTAGCGGGATATTGGGCGAGCAGTACTTC. It translates to CASSTTSGILGEQYF.